This TCR beta chain is drawn from a study of blood T cell repertoires in COVID-19. Adults between roughly 18 and 90 years of age took part from 20 to 25 US areas. Cohort allocation depended upon clinical history that participants reported. Recovery among Cohort 3 donors was established by two negative PCRs, clearance, or symptom resolution. Methods used by the authors: Amplification with reference gene primers provided the estimates of nucleated cell counts. Repertoires were generated with immunoSEQ multiplex PCR, while TCRdb's copy carries only in-frame clones and drops some. V, J and clone size derive from that table, while D and trimming were established from the DNA sequence. This sample has roughly 400,000 clones, with about 83% found just once. The sequence came from a woman in her forties or fifties who had recovered from COVID-19. Material for sequencing was PBMCs or T cells enriched from blood (not recorded which).

The CDR3 sequence is CATSRDLVAGGGELFF. The CDR3 DNA reads as TGTGCCACCAGCAGAGATCTGGTAGCGGGGGGCGGGGAGCTGTTTTTT. The V gene is TRBV15, the J gene TRBJ2-2; TRBD2 agrees at 10 bases. The CDR3 covers 16 residues. V trimming: 0 bases; J trimming: 7 bases; junction bases outside the gene matches: 5. Germline V lookup: CDR1 LNHNV, CDR2 YYDKDF (reference sequence).